The present entry profiles one T cell receptor beta chain with its context. The record originates from a study of shared clonotypes between healthy human individuals. The V and J ends lost 4 bases and 2 bases, in that order; junction bases with no gene match: 5. CDR3 size: 15 residues. In germline, CDR1 is SEHNR, CDR2 FQNEAQ (reference sequence). CD45RO-negative cells were positively selected for CCR7, leaving out terminally differentiated effector memory CD45RA+ cells. Here immunoSEQ multiplex PCR was the method, and the copy in TCRdb shows in-frame clones only, minus some. The table shows about 1,800,000 clones, with less than 95% occurring only once.

Sequencing was performed on naive CD8+ T cells sorted from blood. The TCR originated in a man younger than 35 in good health. The chain is built from TRBV7-9 and TRBJ2-3; 8 bases line up with TRBD1. CDR3 in amino acids: CASSSRQGTTDTQYF. Written as DNA, the CDR3 is TGTGCCAGCAGCTCCCGACAGGGGACCACAGATACGCAGTATTTT.